These 20 T cell receptor beta chains came from one sample sequenced in a study of blood T cells in healthy people across ages. A second PCR of about 6 to 11 cycles used a sample-barcoded 5' primer and a J-beta primer mix. TCRdb reprocessed the 5' RACE reads with MiXCR, giving one entry per CDR3 protein. The data hold 1.5 million to 1.9 million distinct CDR3 sequences, with roughly 43% observed a single time. Sequenced: blood. Source of these receptors: a woman younger than 35 in good health.

The CDR3 is CASSFGETKNIQYF. CDR3 DNA sequence: TGCGCCAGCAGCTTTGGGGAGACCAAAAACATTCAGTACTTC. The V gene is TRBV5-1, the J gene TRBJ2-4; weak D call: TRBD2 (5 bases). This CDR3 spans 14 amino acids. Deletions cut 2 bases from V and 2 bases from J, with 8 bases between. Germline V gene sequence: CDR1 SGHRS, CDR2 YFSETQ.

The J gene is TRBJ2-4, the V gene TRBV29-1; either TRBD1 or TRBD2 may fit D (5 bases each). The J call may be mistaken, given a closer DNA end match to TRBJ2-7. The CDR3 length is 12 residues. Germline V gene sequence: CDR1 SQVTM, CDR2 ANQGSEA. CDR3: CSVGRGAYEQYF. The CDR3 nucleotides read TGCAGCGTTGGCAGAGGGGCCTACGAGCAGTACTTC.

This sequence joins TRBV19 and TRBJ1-1, with 10 bases fitting TRBD1. V was pared by 7 bases and J by 3 bases, with 14 bases of the junction left unmatched. The CDR3 covers 17 residues. Germline-derived CDR1 and CDR2 are LNHDA and SQIVND (reference sequence). The CDR3 DNA reads as TGTGCCAGTATTGCGGACAGGGGGACTGGCTCCCACACTGAAGCTTTCTTT. This gives the protein CASIADRGTGSHTEAFF.

A few counts support this clonotype. The chain links TRBV6-6 to TRBJ1-5, with TRBD1 matching over 8 bases. This CDR3 is 16 amino acids long. J gave up 2 bases and V 6 bases, and 9 bases lay outside the gene matches. Germline CDR1 and CDR2: MNHNY and SVGAGI (reference sequence). CDR3 region: CASSPKDRGGNQPQHF. The DNA for the CDR3 is TGTGCCAGCAGCCCCAAAGACAGGGGTGGCAATCAGCCCCAGCATTTT.

The chain recombines TRBV5-1 with TRBJ2-3; TRBD2 matches at 8 bases. Germline CDR1 is SGHRS and CDR2 is YFSETQ. This CDR3 is 15 amino acids long. With V trimmed by 4 bases and J by 5 bases, 9 bases remained unmatched. The CDR3 sequence is CASSPSGRTGDTQYF. As DNA, the CDR3 is TGCGCCAGCAGCCCCAGCGGGAGAACAGGAGATACGCAGTATTTT.

The gene calls are TRBV27 and TRBJ1-5, with D perhaps matching TRBD1 (6 bases). The V and J ends lost 6 bases and 5 bases respectively, with 11 bases between them. Germline CDR1 reads MNHEY; CDR2 reads SMNVEV (reference sequence). This CDR3 is 13 amino acids long. This CDR3 is CASRGGWDQPQHF. The DNA of the CDR3 is TGTGCCAGCAGAGGGGGTTGGGATCAGCCCCAGCATTTT.

This clonotype showed up just a few times. The chain couples TRBV19 to TRBJ2-3; weak D call: TRBD2 (6 bases). V lost 10 bases, J lost 0 bases, and 11 bases lay in between. CDR3 size: 13 residues. Per the germline V gene, CDR1 is LNHDA and CDR2 is SQIVND (reference sequence). The CDR3 DNA sequence: TGTGCCACACGGGGGTCTAGCACAGATACGCAGTATTTT. Translated: CATRGSSTDTQYF.

This clonotype was detected a few times. The chain recombines TRBV28 with TRBJ2-5; 9 bases are a match to TRBD1. Looked up from germline, CDR1 is MDHEN and CDR2 is SYDVKM. The length of the CDR3 is 18 residues. Trimming at V came to 3 bases and at J to 0 bases, leaving 11 bases not matched to a gene. CDR3 loop: CASSFIAGDRDYQETQYF. The CDR3 region has the DNA TGTGCCAGCAGTTTTATTGCCGGGGACAGGGATTACCAAGAGACCCAGTACTTC.

Of note for this clonotype: It is unclear where the CDR3 begins or ends on the DNA, so no DNA is shown, and the CDR3 is as TCRdb lists it. The V gene is TRBV20-1, the J gene TRBJ2-7; the tabulated D call, TRBD1, remains unverified against the DNA. The CDR3 adds up to 20 amino acids, both ends counted. Germline CDR1 is DFQATT and CDR2 is SNEGSKA (reference sequence). CDR3 loop: CSARAGGGSYEQYFGPGTYF.

This chain joins TRBV14 and TRBJ1-2; D gene ambiguous. CDR3 length equals 15 residues. Per germline, CDR1 SGHDN and CDR2 FVKESK. V lost 0 bases and J lost 4, with 12 bases in between. The CDR3 nucleotides read TGTGCCAGCAGCCAAGATCGCTTAGGAGGCTATGGCTACACCTTC. The encoded protein is CASSQDRLGGYGYTF.

The gene calls are TRBV6-2 or TRBV6-3 and TRBJ1-5; no clear D gene. The germline gives CDR1 MNHEY, CDR2 SVGEGT. This CDR3 comprises 15 residues. Trimming pared 7 bases from V and 2 bases from J, leaving 15 bases between. In DNA, the CDR3 is TGTGCCAGCAACGACGGAGTTTACGGCAATCAGCCCCAGCATTTT. This codes for CASNDGVYGNQPQHF.

V and J are TRBV7-9 and TRBJ2-7; TRBD2 is a possible D gene (5 bases). The CDR3 totals 14 residues. Germline lookup yields CDR1 SEHNR and CDR2 FQNEAQ (reference sequence). Deletions cut 4 bases from V and 2 bases from J, with 12 bases between. The CDR3 DNA reads TGTGCCAGCAGCTCGTTTAGCGAGACCTACGAGCAGTACTTC. Translated, it gives CASSSFSETYEQYF.

The V gene is TRBV12-3 or TRBV12-4, the J gene TRBJ1-5; D is possibly TRBD1 (5 bases). V was pared by 0 bases and J by 9 bases, with 9 bases between. The CDR3 totals 13 residues. The CDR3, as DNA: TGTGCCAGCAGTTTAGCGACCGGGGGGCCCCAGCATTTT. It translates to CASSLATGGPQHF.

The V and J genes are TRBV5-6 and TRBJ2-3, with D unclear. Germline assignment: CDR1 SGHDT and CDR2 YYEEEE. Between the trimmed V and J ends, which lost 0 bases and 2 bases, there was a span of 10 bases. The CDR3 spans 15 residues. CDR3 amino acids: CASSLAFDITDTQYF. DNA of the CDR3: TGTGCCAGCAGCTTGGCGTTTGATATCACAGATACGCAGTATTTT.

Remarks on this clonotype: The junction departs from germline at one end; a sequencing error may be responsible. The chain links TRBV20-1 to TRBJ1-5, with 11 nucleotides matching TRBD1. CDR3 length: 17 amino acids. Germline values: CDR1 DFQATT, CDR2 SNEGSKA (reference sequence). The DNA for the CDR3 is TGCAGTGCTGGATACGGGACAGGGGGTTATAGCAATCAGCCTCAGCATTTT. Its protein is CSAGYGTGGYSNQPQHF.

This clonotype has just a few counts. The chain recombines TRBV28 with TRBJ1-2, with a possible D match to TRBD1 (6 bases). Per germline, CDR1 MDHEN and CDR2 SYDVKM. CDR3 length equals 13 residues. V was clipped by 2 bases and J by 6 bases, with 10 bases between them. The CDR3 nucleotides are TGTGCCAGCAGTTTAGGGGGGGCCGATGGCTACACCTTC. This sequence encodes CASSLGGADGYTF.

The V and J genes are TRBV7-2 and TRBJ2-5; D possibly corresponds to TRBD2 (6 bases). Germline values: CDR1 SGHTA, CDR2 FQGNSA. The V and J ends lost 1 base and 11 bases respectively, with 17 bases between them. The CDR3 is made up of 14 amino acids. CDR3 DNA sequence: TGTGCCAGCAGCTTAGACAGCGGGCTGGTTGAGCAGTACTTC. Encoded protein: CASSLDSGLVEQYF.

The chain has TRBV24-1 and TRBJ2-7; D call uncertain. Germline V gives CDR1 KGHDR, CDR2 SFDVKD. The V gene lost 4 bases and the J gene lost 7 bases, with 10 bases spanning the gap. This CDR3 contains 12 residues. The CDR3 protein is CATSENSNEQYF. CDR3 nucleotides: TGTGCCACCAGTGAAAATTCCAATGAGCAGTACTTC.

As regards this clonotype: A junction boundary mismatches the germline segment, possibly from a read error. The V and J genes are TRBV3-1 and TRBJ1-4; no firm D call. The CDR3 runs to 15 residues. Germline-derived CDR1 and CDR2 are LGHDT and YNNKEL (reference sequence). CDR3 DNA: TGTGCCAGCAGCAAAGACGGGTCCAGCAATGAAAAACTGTTTTTT. It encodes CASSKDGSSNEKLFF.

The V gene is TRBV5-1, the J gene TRBJ1-1; possibly TRBD1 for D (5 bases). The CDR3 contains 15 residues. Trimming removed 2 bases at V and 0 bases at J, with 11 bases between. Germline lookup yields CDR1 SGHRS and CDR2 YFSETQ. CDR3 amino acids: CASSLPDTLNTEAFF. For the CDR3, the DNA is TGCGCCAGCAGCTTACCGGACACCTTGAACACTGAAGCTTTCTTT.